The present entry profiles one TCR beta chain with its context. Its antigen is still unknown. The sample comes from a study of T cells after yellow fever vaccination. V lost 3 bases and J 5 bases, leaving 10 bases between the germline ends. Germline V gene lookup returns CDR1 MNHEY and CDR2 SVGEGT. The CDR3 loop spans 14 amino acids. TCRdb ran MiXCR on the 5' RACE reads and lists one entry per CDR3 protein. Among 350,000 to 550,000 distinct CDR3 sequences listed, about 19% were seen once. Study-level results: Though weaker, the secondary response peaked faster, on day 5 versus 15.

The receptor comes from a man aged 18 to 30 who received the YFV17D yellow fever vaccine. The gene calls are TRBV6-2 or TRBV6-3 and TRBJ2-2, with unresolved D. This specimen consisted of PBMCs, obtained before the yellow fever booster vaccination. Here the CDR3 DNA reads TGTGCCAGCAGTTATTGGTTGGGTACCGGGGAGCTGTTTTTT. Translation: CASSYWLGTGELFF.